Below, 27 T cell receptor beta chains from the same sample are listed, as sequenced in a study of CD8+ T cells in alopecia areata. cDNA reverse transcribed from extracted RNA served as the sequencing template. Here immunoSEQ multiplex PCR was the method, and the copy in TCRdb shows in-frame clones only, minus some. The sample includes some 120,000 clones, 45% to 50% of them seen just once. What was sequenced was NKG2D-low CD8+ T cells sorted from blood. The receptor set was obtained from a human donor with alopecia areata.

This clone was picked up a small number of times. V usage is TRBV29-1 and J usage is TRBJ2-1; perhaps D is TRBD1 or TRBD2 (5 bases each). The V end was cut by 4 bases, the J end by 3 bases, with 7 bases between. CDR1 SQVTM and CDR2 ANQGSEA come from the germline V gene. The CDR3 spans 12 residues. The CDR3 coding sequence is TGCAGCGTTGCGAGGGGCTACAATGAGCAGTTCTTC. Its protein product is CSVARGYNEQFF.

The CDR3 spells CASRQRDRGPNEQFF. The DNA of the CDR3 is TGTGCCAGCAGGCAAAGGGACAGGGGGCCCAATGAGCAGTTCTTC. The gene calls are TRBV21-1 and TRBJ2-1; TRBD1 was called by the table and not checked on the DNA. TRBV21-1 is assigned pseudogene status. The length of the CDR3 is 15 residues.

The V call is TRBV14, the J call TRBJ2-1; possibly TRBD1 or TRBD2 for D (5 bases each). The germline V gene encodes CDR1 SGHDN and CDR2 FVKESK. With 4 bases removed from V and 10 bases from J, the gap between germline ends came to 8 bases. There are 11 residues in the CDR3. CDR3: CASSLGTEQFF. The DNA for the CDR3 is TGTGCCAGCAGCCTCGGGACGGAGCAGTTCTTC.

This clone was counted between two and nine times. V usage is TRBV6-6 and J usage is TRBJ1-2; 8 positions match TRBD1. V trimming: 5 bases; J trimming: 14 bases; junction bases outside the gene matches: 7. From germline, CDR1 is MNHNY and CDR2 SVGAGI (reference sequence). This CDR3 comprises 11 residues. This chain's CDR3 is CASSKDRVKTF. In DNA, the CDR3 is TGTGCCAGCAGTAAGGACAGGGTGAAGACCTTC.

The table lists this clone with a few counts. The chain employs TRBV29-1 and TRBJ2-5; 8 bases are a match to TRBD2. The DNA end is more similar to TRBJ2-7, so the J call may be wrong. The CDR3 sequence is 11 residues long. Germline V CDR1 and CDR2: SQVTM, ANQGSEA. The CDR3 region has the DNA TGCAGCGTTGGTAGCGGGGACGAGCAGTACTTC. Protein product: CSVGSGDEQYF.

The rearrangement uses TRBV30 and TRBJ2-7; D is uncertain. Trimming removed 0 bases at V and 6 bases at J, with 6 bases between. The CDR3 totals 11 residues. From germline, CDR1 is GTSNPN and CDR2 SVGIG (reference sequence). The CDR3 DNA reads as TGTGCCTGGAGTGTGGGGTTCGAGCAGTACTTC. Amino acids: CAWSVGFEQYF. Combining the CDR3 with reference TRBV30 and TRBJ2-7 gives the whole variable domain SQTIHQWPATLVQPVGSPLSLECTVEGTSNPNLYWYRQAAGRGLQLLFYSVGIGQISSEVPQNLSASRPQDRQFILSSKKLLLSDSGFYLCAWSVGFEQYFGPGTRLTVT.

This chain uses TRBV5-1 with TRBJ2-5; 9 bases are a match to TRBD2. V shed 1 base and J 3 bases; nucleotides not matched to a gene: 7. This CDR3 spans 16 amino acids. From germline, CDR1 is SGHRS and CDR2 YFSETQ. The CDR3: CASSLSEREVEETQYF. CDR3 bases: TGCGCCAGCAGCTTGTCCGAGCGGGAGGTGGAAGAGACCCAGTACTTC.

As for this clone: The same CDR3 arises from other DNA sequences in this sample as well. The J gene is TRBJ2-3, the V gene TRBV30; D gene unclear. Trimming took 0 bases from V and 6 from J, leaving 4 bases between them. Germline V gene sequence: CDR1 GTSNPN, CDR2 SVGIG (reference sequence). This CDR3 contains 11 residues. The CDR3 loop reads CAWSVPDTQYF. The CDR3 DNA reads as TGTGCCTGGAGTGTCCCTGATACGCAGTATTTT.

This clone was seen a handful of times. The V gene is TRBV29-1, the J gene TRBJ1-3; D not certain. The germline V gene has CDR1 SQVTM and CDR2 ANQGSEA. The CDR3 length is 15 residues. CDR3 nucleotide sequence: TGCAGGGGGTGGCAGAACCAATCCTCTGGAAACACCATATATTTT. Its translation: CRGWQNQSSGNTIYF. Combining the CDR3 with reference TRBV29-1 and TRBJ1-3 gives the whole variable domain SAVISQKPSRDICQRGTSLTIQCQVDSQVTMMFWYRQQPGQSLTLIATANQGSEATYESGFVIDKFPISRPNLTFSTLTVSNMSPEDSSIYLCRGWQNQSSGNTIYFGEGSWLTVV.

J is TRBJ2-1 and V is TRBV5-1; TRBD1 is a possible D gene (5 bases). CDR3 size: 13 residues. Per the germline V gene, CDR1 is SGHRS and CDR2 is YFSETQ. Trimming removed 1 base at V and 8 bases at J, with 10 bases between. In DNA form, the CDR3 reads TGCGCCAGCAGCTTGACCAGGGTTTATGAGCAGTTCTTC. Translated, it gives CASSLTRVYEQFF. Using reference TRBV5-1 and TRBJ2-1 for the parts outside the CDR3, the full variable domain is KAGVTQTPRYLIKTRGQQVTLSCSPISGHRSVSWYQQTPGQGLQFLFEYFSETQRNKGNFPGRFSGRQFSNSRSEMNVSTLELGDSALYLCASSLTRVYEQFFGPGTRLTVL.

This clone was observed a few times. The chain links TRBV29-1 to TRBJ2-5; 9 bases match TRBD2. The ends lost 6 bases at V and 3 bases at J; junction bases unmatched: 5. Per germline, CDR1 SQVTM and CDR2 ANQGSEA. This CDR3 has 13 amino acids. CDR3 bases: TGCAGCGTGTGGACTAGCGAGAAAGAGACCCAGTACTTC. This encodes CSVWTSEKETQYF.

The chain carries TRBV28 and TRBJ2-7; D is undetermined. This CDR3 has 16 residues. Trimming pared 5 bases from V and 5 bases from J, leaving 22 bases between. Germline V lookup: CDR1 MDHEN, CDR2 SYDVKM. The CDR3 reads CASSPQRSPHPDEQYF. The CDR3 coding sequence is TGTGCCAGCAGTCCCCAACGATCCCCCCACCCAGACGAGCAGTACTTC.

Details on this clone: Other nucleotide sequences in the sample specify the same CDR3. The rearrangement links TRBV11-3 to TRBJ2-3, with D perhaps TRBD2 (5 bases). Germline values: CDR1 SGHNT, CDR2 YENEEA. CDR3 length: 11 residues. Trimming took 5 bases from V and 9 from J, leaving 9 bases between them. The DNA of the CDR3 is TGTGCCAGCAGCCTGGGAGTCACGCAGTATTTT. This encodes CASSLGVTQYF.

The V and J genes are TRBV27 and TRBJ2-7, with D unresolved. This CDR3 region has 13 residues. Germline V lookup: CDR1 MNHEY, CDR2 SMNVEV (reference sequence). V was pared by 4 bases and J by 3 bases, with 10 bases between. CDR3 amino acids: CASSSTYNYEQYF. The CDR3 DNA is TGTGCCAGCAGTTCGACGTATAACTACGAGCAGTACTTC.

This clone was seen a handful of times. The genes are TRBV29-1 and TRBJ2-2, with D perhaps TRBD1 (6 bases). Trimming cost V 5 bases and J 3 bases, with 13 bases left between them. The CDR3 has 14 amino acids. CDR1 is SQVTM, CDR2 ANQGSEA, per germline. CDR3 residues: CSVRAGAYTGELFF. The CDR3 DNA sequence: TGCAGCGTTAGGGCAGGGGCCTACACCGGGGAGCTGTTTTTT.

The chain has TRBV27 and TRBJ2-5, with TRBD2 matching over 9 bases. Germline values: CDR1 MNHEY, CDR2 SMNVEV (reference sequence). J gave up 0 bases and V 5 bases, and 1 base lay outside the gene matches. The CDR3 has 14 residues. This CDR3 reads CASSLAGNQETQYF. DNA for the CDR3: TGTGCCAGCAGTCTAGCGGGAAACCAAGAGACCCAGTACTTC.

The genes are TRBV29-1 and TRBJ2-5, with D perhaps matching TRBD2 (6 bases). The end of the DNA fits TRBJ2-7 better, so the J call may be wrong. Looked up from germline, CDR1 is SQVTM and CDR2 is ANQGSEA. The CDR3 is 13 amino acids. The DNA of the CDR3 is TGCAGCGTTTCGACGGGAGATGGGTACGAGCAGTACTTC. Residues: CSVSTGDGYEQYF.

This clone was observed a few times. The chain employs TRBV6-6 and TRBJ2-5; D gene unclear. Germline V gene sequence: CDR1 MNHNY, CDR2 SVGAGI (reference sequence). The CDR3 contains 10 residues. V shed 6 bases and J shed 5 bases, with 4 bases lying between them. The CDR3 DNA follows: TGTGCCAGCAGCGGCGAGACCCAGTACTTC. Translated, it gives CASSGETQYF.

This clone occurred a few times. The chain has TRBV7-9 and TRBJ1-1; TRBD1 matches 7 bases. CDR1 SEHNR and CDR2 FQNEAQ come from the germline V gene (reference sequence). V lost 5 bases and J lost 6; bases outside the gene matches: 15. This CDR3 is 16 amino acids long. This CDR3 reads CASSHLVRTGYPEAFF. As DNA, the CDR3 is TGTGCCAGCAGCCACCTCGTGAGGACAGGTTATCCTGAAGCTTTCTTT.

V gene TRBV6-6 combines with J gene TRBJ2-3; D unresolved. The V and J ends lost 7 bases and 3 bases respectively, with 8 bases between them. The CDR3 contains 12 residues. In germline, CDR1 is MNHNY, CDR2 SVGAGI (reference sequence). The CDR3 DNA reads TGTGCCAGCACCACGAAGACAGATACGCAGTATTTT. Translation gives CASTTKTDTQYF.

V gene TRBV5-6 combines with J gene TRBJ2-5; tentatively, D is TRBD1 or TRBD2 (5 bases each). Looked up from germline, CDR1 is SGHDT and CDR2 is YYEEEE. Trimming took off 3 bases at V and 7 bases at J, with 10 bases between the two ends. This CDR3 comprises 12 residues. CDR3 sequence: CASSSGTGTQYF. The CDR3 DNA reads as TGTGCCAGCAGCTCCGGGACCGGGACCCAGTACTTC. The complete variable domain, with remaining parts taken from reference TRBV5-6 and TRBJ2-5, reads DAGVTQSPTHLIKTRGQQVTLRCSPKSGHDTVSWYQQALGQGPQFIFQYYEEEERQRGNFPDRFSGHQFPNYSSELNVNALLLGDSALYLCASSSGTGTQYFGPGTRLLVL.

CDR3 sequence: CASSLTASYEQYF. The DNA of the CDR3 is TGCGCCAGCAGCTTGACAGCCTCCTACGAGCAGTACTTC. The rearrangement joins TRBV5-1 to TRBJ2-7; D not certain. CDR3 length: 13 amino acids. V dropped 1 base and J dropped 0 bases, with 5 bases sitting between them. Germline V gives CDR1 SGHRS, CDR2 YFSETQ.

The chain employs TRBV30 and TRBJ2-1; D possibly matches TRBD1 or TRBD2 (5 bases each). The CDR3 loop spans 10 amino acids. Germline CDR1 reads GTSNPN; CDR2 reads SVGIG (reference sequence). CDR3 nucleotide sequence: TGTGCTGGGGGAAGTAATGAGCAGTTCTTC. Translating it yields CAGGSNEQFF. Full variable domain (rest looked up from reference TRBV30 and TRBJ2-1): SQTIHQWPATLVQPVGSPLSLECTVEGTSNPNLYWYRQAAGRGLQLLFYSVGIGQISSEVPQNLSASRPQDRQFILSSKKLLLSDSGFYLCAGGSNEQFFGPGTRLTVL.

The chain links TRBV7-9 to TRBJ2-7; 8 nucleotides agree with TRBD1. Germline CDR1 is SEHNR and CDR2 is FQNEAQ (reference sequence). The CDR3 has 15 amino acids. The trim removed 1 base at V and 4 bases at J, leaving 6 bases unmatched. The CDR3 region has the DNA TGTGCCAGCAGCTTAGAGGGGACAGGTTGGTACGAGCAGTACTTC. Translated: CASSLEGTGWYEQYF. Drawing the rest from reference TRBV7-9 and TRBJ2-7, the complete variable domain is DTGVSQNPRHKITKRGQNVTFRCDPISEHNRLYWYRQTLGQGPEFLTYFQNEAQLEKSRLLSDRFSAERPKGSFSTLEIQRTEQGDSAMYLCASSLEGTGWYEQYFGPGTRLTVT.

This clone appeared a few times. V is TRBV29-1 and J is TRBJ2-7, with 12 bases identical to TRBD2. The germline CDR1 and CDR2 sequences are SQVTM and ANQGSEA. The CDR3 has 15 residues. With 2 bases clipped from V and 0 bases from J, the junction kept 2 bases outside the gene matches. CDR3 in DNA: TGCAGCGTTGAACTAGCGGGAGGGCCCTCCTACGAGCAGTACTTC. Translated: CSVELAGGPSYEQYF.

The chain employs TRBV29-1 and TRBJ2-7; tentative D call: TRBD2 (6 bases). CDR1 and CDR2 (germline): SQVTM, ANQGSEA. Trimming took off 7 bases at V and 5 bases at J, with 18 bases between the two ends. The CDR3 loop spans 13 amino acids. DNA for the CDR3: TGCAGCGGGGCAAACGGGGGTCCCAACGAGCAGTACTTC. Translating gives CSGANGGPNEQYF.

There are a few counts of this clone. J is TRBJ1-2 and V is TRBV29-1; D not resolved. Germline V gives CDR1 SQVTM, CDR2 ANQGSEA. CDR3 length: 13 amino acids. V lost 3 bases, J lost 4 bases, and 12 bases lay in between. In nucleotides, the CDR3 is TGCAGCGTTGAGTTTAGCAACGTCTATGGCTACACCTTC. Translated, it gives CSVEFSNVYGYTF. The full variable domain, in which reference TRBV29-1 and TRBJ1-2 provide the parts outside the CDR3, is SAVISQKPSRDICQRGTSLTIQCQVDSQVTMMFWYRQQPGQSLTLIATANQGSEATYESGFVIDKFPISRPNLTFSTLTVSNMSPEDSSIYLCSVEFSNVYGYTFGSGTRLTVV.